Given below is one TCR beta chain in context. Repertoires were generated with immunoSEQ multiplex PCR, while TCRdb's copy carries only in-frame clones and drops some. The sample shows some 74,000 clones, more than 75% of them seen only once. The data stem from a study of T cells after somatic rescue of genetic block. Germline CDR1 and CDR2: SGDLS and YYNGEE. The germline V and J ends were trimmed by 0 bases and 7 bases, with 11 bases remaining between them. This CDR3 comprises 14 residues. The chain joins TRBV9 to TRBJ2-1; D is perhaps TRBD2 (5 bases). Sequencing used peripheral blood mononuclear cells (PBMCs). The sequence was obtained from a man younger than 40. CDR3 DNA: TGTGCCAGCAGCGTAGAGGAGGCATGGAATGAGCAGTTCTTC. Translation: CASSVEEAWNEQFF.